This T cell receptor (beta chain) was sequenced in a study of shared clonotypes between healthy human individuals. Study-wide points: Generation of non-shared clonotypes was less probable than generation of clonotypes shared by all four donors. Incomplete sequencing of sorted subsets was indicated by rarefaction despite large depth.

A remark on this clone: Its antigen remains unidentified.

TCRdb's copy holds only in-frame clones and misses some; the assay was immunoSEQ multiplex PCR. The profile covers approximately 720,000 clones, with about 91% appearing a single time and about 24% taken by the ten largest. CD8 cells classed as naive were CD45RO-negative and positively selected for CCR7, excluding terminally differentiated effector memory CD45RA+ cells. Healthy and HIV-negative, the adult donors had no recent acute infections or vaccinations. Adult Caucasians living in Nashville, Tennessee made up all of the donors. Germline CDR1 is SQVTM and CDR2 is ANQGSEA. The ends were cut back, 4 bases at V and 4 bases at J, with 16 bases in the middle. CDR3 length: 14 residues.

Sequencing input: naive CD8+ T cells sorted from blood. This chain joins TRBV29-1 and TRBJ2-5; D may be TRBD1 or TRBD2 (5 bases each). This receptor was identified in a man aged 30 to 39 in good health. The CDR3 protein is CSVVERGLGETQYF. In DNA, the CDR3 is TGCAGCGTTGTGGAGAGGGGCCTCGGAGAGACCCAGTACTTC.